This section outlines one T cell receptor beta chain sequence together with its context. This clonotype was observed at least ten times. Its target antigen remains unknown. Per-base quality was not reported, and no clone a single base away is much larger than it. The protocol used for the library was multiplex PCR. Instrument on record: Illumina HiSeq 4000. CDR3 regions were amplified by Arm-PCR with iRepertoire HTBI primers to construct TCR beta libraries. Gel purification was performed on PCR products prior to sequencing. The study's processing was this. Gene usage analysis of CDR3 amino acid clonotypes used the approximately 62 TRBV and 14 TRBJ segments found across samples. COPE and FqMerger were used to merge filtered high-quality paired reads into contigs. BLAST was used to align contigs to the IMGT TRBV, TRBD and TRBJ reference genes, and CDR3 was defined following IMGT. Any clonotype with a frequency above 0.1% was classified as a highly expanded clone. Repertoire diversity was measured by Shannon entropy, and V-J evenness by the Gini coefficient. A clonotype was considered public if more than one individual shared it. TCRdb handled the public reads itself, with Q25 trimming in fastp and clone calling in MiXCR, and kept productive beta chains. For every CDR3 protein sequence, its rows merge into one entry that carries the most common genes and DNA. These V and J calls originate from TCRdb's pipeline instead of the authors' own analysis. The sample has some 560,000 distinct CDR3 sequences on record, roughly 16% of them singletons. The top ten clonotypes cover roughly 25% of the sample.

The sample is drawn from a study of regulatory T cells in long-lasting Graves disease (dated by TCRdb to the early 2020s). Regarding the research as a whole: In the newly diagnosed Graves' disease group, patients had been taking antithyroid drugs for less than 3 months. This study used TCR sequencing and RNA sequencing of peripheral blood to compare persistent Graves' disease patients against newly diagnosed Graves' disease patients. The study was registered as a clinical trial and conducted in China. A total of some 35 samples underwent TCR sequencing, from 13 patients with persistent Graves' disease and some 20 patients with newly diagnosed Graves' disease.

The germline V gene sets CDR1 to MNHEY and CDR2 to SVGAGI. The CDR3 measures 13 amino acids from cysteine to phenylalanine. Just the 39-base CDR3 DNA is kept, in frame starting at base 1. Relative to germline, V is 2 bases shorter and J is 2 bases shorter, with 6 bases between their ends. This specimen's time point label, interpreted: newly diagnosed GD, antithyroid drugs for less than 3 months. RNA was extracted from PBMCs in TRIzol for both TCR sequencing and RNA sequencing. The diagnosis of Graves' disease was made according to American Thyroid Association guidelines. Patients were recruited from an endocrinology department in Xi'an, China. Each patient gave 7 to 9.5 milliliters of peripheral blood, collected in an EDTA anticoagulant tube. Ficoll Paque Plus density gradient separation was used to isolate PBMCs, and no additional T cell sorting was done. An Agilent 2100 Bioanalyzer and agarose gel were used to check RNA quality, while a NanoDrop 2000 measured RNA concentration.

Overall study outcomes, separate from this receptor: Peripheral blood alone was examined, since thyroid tissue, which constituted the primary lesion, could not be accessed. TRBV28, TRBJ1-2 and TRBJ2-5 were preferentially used in persistent disease, while TRBV20-1 and TRBJ2-1 were favored in newly diagnosed disease. The authors noted that the small sample size was a limitation that may lower accuracy. Only the TCR beta chain was sequenced and analyzed. Persistent patients shared more public clonotypes among themselves (over 2,500) than newly diagnosed patients did (about 970). Compared with newly diagnosed patients, patients with persistent Graves' disease had lower TCR Shannon entropy and fewer highly expanded clones, which suggests clonal expansion.

Another study also made use of these data, one on T cells in Graves' hyperthyroidism and ophthalmopathy. Per the second study: A patient counted as having stable Graves' hyperthyroidism if no progression to ophthalmopathy occurred over 18 months of follow-up. Hyperthyroidism patients were newly diagnosed, had a disease duration of under 2 months, and were aged 18 to 65 years. Patients with uncontrolled infections, other autoimmune diseases, pregnancy or lactation were excluded. Clinical symptoms, serum thyroxine and TRAb, thyroid ultrasound, and orbital computed tomography formed the basis for the diagnoses. For the first round of RT-PCR on the TCR CDR3, the HTBI primer set was used together with the Qiagen OneStep RT-PCR kit. Most expanded thyroid clonotypes (frequency above 0.001) were also found in blood, which suggests that blood repertoires may mirror thyroid immune responses. A 13 V-J signature model separated ophthalmopathy from stable hyperthyroidism, with 87.88% sensitivity and about 81% specificity in cross-validation and 80%/75% in testing. In validation, the model predicted progression to ophthalmopathy with 55% to 71% sensitivity and less than 80% specificity, a median of 6.5 months before onset. To identify distinguishing TCR V-J signatures, a discovery cohort of 100 or so patients was used, comprising 43 with Graves' ophthalmopathy and roughly 60 with stable Graves' hyperthyroidism. Prospective prediction of ophthalmopathy was tested in an independent validation cohort of some 20 hyperthyroidism patients and 17 patients who later progressed to ophthalmopathy. The approximately 100 discovery patients were divided at random into training and test sets in a 7:3 ratio. In six Graves' hyperthyroidism patients, the study also compared T-cell repertoires from thyroid tissue with T-cell repertoires from blood. After sampling, hyperthyroidism patients received methimazole starting at 30 mg daily, and ophthalmopathy patients received high-dose intravenous methylprednisolone. The libraries were constructed in a second round of multiplex PCR and then size-selected and purified. Libraries were sequenced paired-end with 100 bp reads on an Illumina HiSeq2000. SOAPnuke was used to process the raw data, throwing out any read that contained adapters or uncalled bases, had a mean Phred below 15, or lacked an exact constant-primer or identifier match. COPE v1.2.5 was used to merge the high-quality paired reads, and each unique nucleotide sequence was defined as a clonotype. Clonotypes were aligned to IMGT TRBV, TRBD and TRBJ reference segments using MiTCR v1.1. The analysis included only V-J combinations with a frequency above 0.0001, which together covered 99% to 99.2% of the repertoires. A TCS score was defined as the ratio of F50 (clonal expansion) to E x V (chaos), with BLOSUM62-based TCRdist applied between CDR3 peptides within each V-J. Welch's t-statistics and random forest reduced 514 V-J features to roughly 13, which were used in a naive Bayes classifier (R e1071). No statistical method was used to set the sample size in advance, and investigators knew the group allocation. TCR Vbeta CDR3 sequencing of around 130 peripheral blood samples (roughly 41 ophthalmopathy, under 80 hyperthyroidism and roughly 17 progressor patients) is reported in the paper.

The input for sequencing was peripheral blood mononuclear cells (PBMCs), taken at new diagnosis, from a patient treated with antithyroid drugs. The sequence was obtained from a woman aged 35-65 years with Graves disease. Donor details come from another sample of the same person, matched by shared clones. The sequence is built from TRBV6-5 and TRBJ1-1; the D gene assignment is ambiguous. The CDR3 loop reads CASSYVYNTEAFF. In nucleotide form, the sequence is TGTGCCAGCAGTTACGTGTACAACACTGAAGCTTTCTTT.